This TCR beta chain emerged from a study of T cells in Graves' hyperthyroidism and ophthalmopathy. About the research overall: Peripheral blood samples were taken at initial diagnosis, prior to any treatment.

Study-level results: A median around 6.8 months before onset, the model predicted ophthalmopathy. Ophthalmopathy and stable hyperthyroidism were separated by a 13 V-J model.

RNA transcripts provided the source from which TCR beta CDR3 regions were amplified. The TCR CDR3 first-round RT-PCR relied on the HTBI primer set. TCRdb fed the multiplex PCR reads into MiXCR, producing one record per CDR3 protein. The repertoire consists of roughly 400,000 distinct CDR3 sequences, with more than 12% occurring once and the leading ten covering under 30%. The CDR3 extends over 12 amino acids. Unmatched junction bases numbered 3, after V lost 6 bases and J lost 7 bases. Germline-derived CDR1 and CDR2 are SQVTM and ANQGSEA. This clonotype came up a few times. Its specificity is not known.

Sequenced input: blood. The sequence came from a man aged 50-60 years with Graves' ophthalmopathy. The V gene is TRBV29-1, the J gene TRBJ2-1; TRBD2 agrees at 10 bases. The CDR3 DNA reads TGCAGCGTCAGAGCGGGAGGGAATGAGCAGTTCTTC. It encodes CSVRAGGNEQFF.